Presented here are 15 T cell receptor beta chains from one specimen sequenced in a study of blood T cells in healthy people across ages. Through a sample-barcoded 5' primer and a J-beta primer mix, a second PCR was run for roughly 6 to 11 cycles. TCRdb itself ran the 5' RACE reads through MiXCR, one entry per CDR3 protein. This sample has approximately 600,000 distinct CDR3 sequences, with roughly 58% found just once. Sequencing was carried out using blood. Receptors were obtained from a man aged 55 to 69 in good health.

This chain joins TRBV5-1 and TRBJ2-1; 14 bases match TRBD2. This CDR3 region has 17 residues. Germline loops: CDR1 SGHRS, CDR2 YFSETQ. The ends lost 7 bases at V and 0 bases at J; junction bases unmatched: 6. The CDR3 protein is CASQGLAGDPSYNEQFF. DNA of the CDR3: TGCGCCAGCCAGGGACTAGCGGGGGACCCCTCCTACAATGAGCAGTTCTTC.

The chain employs TRBV5-1 and TRBJ2-1; the match to TRBD1 covers 7 bases. The CDR3 contains 16 residues. J was trimmed by 0 bases and V by 4 bases; bases with no gene match: 7. Germline V gives CDR1 SGHRS, CDR2 YFSETQ. CDR3 in DNA: TGCGCCAGCAGCACCGCTCCAGGGGGCTCCTACAATGAGCAGTTCTTC. It translates to CASSTAPGGSYNEQFF.

The chain carries TRBV10-1 and TRBJ1-2; D is uncertain. Germline V gene lookup returns CDR1 WNHNN and CDR2 SYGVQD (reference sequence). The CDR3 totals 11 residues. With 8 bases removed from V and 7 bases from J, the gap between germline ends came to 11 bases. CDR3 bases: TGCGCCAGCCTGGGCCCTCGTGGCTACACCTTC. This gives the protein CASLGPRGYTF.

The V gene is TRBV18, the J gene TRBJ2-5; D gene uncertain. The V end lost 0 bases, the J end lost 5 bases, and 10 bases lay between the germline ends. This CDR3 region has 14 residues. Looked up from germline, CDR1 is KGHSH and CDR2 is LQKENI. Written as DNA, the CDR3 is TGTGCCAGCTCACCACCGGAAGGGAAGGAGACCCAGTACTTC. Amino acid sequence: CASSPPEGKETQYF. Complete variable domain (other parts from reference TRBV18 and TRBJ2-5): NAGVMQNPRHLVRRRGQEARLRCSPMKGHSHVYWYRQLPEEGLKFMVYLQKENIIDESGMPKERFSAEFPKEGPSILRIQQVVRGDSAAYFCASSPPEGKETQYFGPGTRLLVL.

This clonotype was recorded a few times. V usage is TRBV29-1 and J usage is TRBJ2-1, with 9 bases fitting TRBD1. V was pared by 7 bases and J by 4 bases, with 8 bases of the junction left unmatched. Germline V gives CDR1 SQVTM, CDR2 ANQGSEA. The CDR3 covers 14 residues. The CDR3 here is CSGTGDRAYNEQFF. The CDR3 DNA reads as TGCAGCGGTACCGGGGACAGGGCATACAATGAGCAGTTCTTC.

V usage is TRBV5-1 and J usage is TRBJ1-1; tentatively, D is TRBD1 (6 bases). The CDR3 is made up of 14 amino acids. In germline, CDR1 is SGHRS, CDR2 YFSETQ. Trimming removed 3 bases at V and 5 bases at J, with 14 bases between. CDR3 in amino acids: CASSSLGARTEAFF. The CDR3 DNA reads TGCGCCAGCAGCTCCTTGGGGGCGCGAACTGAAGCTTTCTTT. Based on the CDR3 plus reference TRBV5-1 and TRBJ1-1, the full variable domain is KAGVTQTPRYLIKTRGQQVTLSCSPISGHRSVSWYQQTPGQGLQFLFEYFSETQRNKGNFPGRFSGRQFSNSRSEMNVSTLELGDSALYLCASSSLGARTEAFFGQGTRLTVV.

On this clonotype: No conserved phenylalanine or tryptophan ends this CDR3, so it is likely a read error. V gene TRBV11-2 combines with J gene TRBJ2-5; no clear D. V gave up 3 bases and J gave up 4 bases, with 6 bases separating them. Germline V gives CDR1 SGHAT, CDR2 FQNNGV. The CDR3 covers 12 residues. The CDR3 here is CASSFGVETQYL. Written as DNA, the CDR3 is TGTGCCAGCAGCTTCGGTGTAGAGACCCAGTACCTC.

The chain links TRBV7-9 to TRBJ2-7; D uncertain. The CDR3 spans 14 residues. CDR1 is SEHNR, CDR2 FQNEAQ, per germline (reference sequence). V was trimmed by 5 bases and J by 5 bases, leaving 16 bases between them. The CDR3, as DNA: TGTGCCAGCAGCCGCAGGTCCAGCCCTGACGAGCAGTACTTC. Its protein product is CASSRRSSPDEQYF. The full variable domain, its missing parts supplied by reference TRBV7-9 and TRBJ2-7, is DTGVSQNPRHKITKRGQNVTFRCDPISEHNRLYWYRQTLGQGPEFLTYFQNEAQLEKSRLLSDRFSAERPKGSFSTLEIQRTEQGDSAMYLCASSRRSSPDEQYFGPGTRLTVT.

The rearrangement uses TRBV12-3 or TRBV12-4 and TRBJ2-2; TRBD2 matches at 11 bases. With V trimmed by 5 bases and J by 0 bases, 2 bases remained unmatched. This CDR3 has 16 amino acids. CDR3 region: CASSRLAGTNTGELFF. CDR3 nucleotide sequence: TGTGCCAGCAGTCGACTAGCGGGGACGAACACCGGGGAGCTGTTTTTT.

In the case of this clonotype: The CDR3 does not end in the conserved phenylalanine or tryptophan, so this is likely a read error. V gene TRBV5-1 combines with J gene TRBJ1-4; a possible D gene is TRBD1 (6 bases). The length of the CDR3 is 15 residues. Deletions cut 4 bases from V and 8 bases from J, with 18 bases between. Germline-derived CDR1 and CDR2 are SGHRS and YFSETQ. The CDR3 coding sequence is TGCGCCAGCAGCGTCACAGGGAGGGGAATGGAAAAACTGTTTCTT. As protein: CASSVTGRGMEKLFL.

The chain couples TRBV19 to TRBJ2-1, with D perhaps matching TRBD1 (5 bases). The V end lost 3 bases, the J end lost 7 bases, and 13 bases lay between the germline ends. The germline CDR1 and CDR2 sequences are LNHDA and SQIVND (reference sequence). The CDR3 extends over 14 amino acids. The CDR3 is CASSIRVGRNEQFF. The CDR3 DNA follows: TGTGCCAGTAGTATCAGGGTAGGTCGGAATGAGCAGTTCTTC.

This chain links TRBV2 with TRBJ2-4; possible D gene TRBD2, 5 bases. Germline CDR1 SNHLY, CDR2 FYNNEI. The CDR3 consists of 12 residues. Trimming removed 2 bases from V and 14 bases from J, with 13 bases in between. The CDR3 spells CASSENNSREYF. Written as DNA, the CDR3 is TGTGCCAGCAGTGAAAACAACTCGAGGGAGTACTTC.

This clonotype is a singleton in its sample. The chain recombines TRBV29-1 with TRBJ1-1; TRBD1 might be the D (5 bases). The CDR3 length is 19 residues. In germline, CDR1 is SQVTM, CDR2 ANQGSEA. V lost 4 bases to trimming and J lost 4 bases, with 31 bases between them. The CDR3 sequence: CSVVGGNKPGKGGITEAFF. DNA for the CDR3: TGCAGCGTTGTGGGGGGAAATAAACCCGGGAAGGGCGGGATCACTGAAGCTTTCTTT. Complete variable domain (other parts from reference TRBV29-1 and TRBJ1-1): SAVISQKPSRDICQRGTSLTIQCQVDSQVTMMFWYRQQPGQSLTLIATANQGSEATYESGFVIDKFPISRPNLTFSTLTVSNMSPEDSSIYLCSVVGGNKPGKGGITEAFFGQGTRLTVV.

With respect to this clonotype: Since a much larger clone is just one base distant, this may be a read error. The CDR3 bases are TGCAGCGTTGATTTTAAGCGGGGGGACGATGAGCAGTACTTC. Amino acid sequence: CSVDFKRGDDEQYF. The chain links TRBV29-1 to TRBJ2-5; 9 nucleotides match TRBD2. This CDR3 has 14 residues. Looked up from germline, CDR1 is SQVTM and CDR2 is ANQGSEA. Trimming removed 3 bases from V and 11 bases from J; junction bases left unmatched: 13.

This chain joins TRBV20-1 and TRBJ2-4, with no clear D. The J call is in doubt because the DNA end fits TRBJ2-5 better. The V gene's germline CDR1 is DFQATT and CDR2 SNEGSKA (reference sequence). This CDR3 spans 14 amino acids. CDR3 in DNA: TGCAGTGCTAGAGGGGGAATAGGCCAAGAGACCCAGTACTTC. Its translation: CSARGGIGQETQYF.